This T cell receptor (beta chain) originates from a study of T cells expressing NK-cell markers. The CDR3 has 14 amino acids. TCRdb re-called the 5' RACE reads; every CDR3 protein appears as one record, without DNA. The listing contains 300,000 to 450,000 distinct CDR3 sequences. This chain joins TRBV21-1 and TRBJ2-2; TCRdb calls TRBD1, which cannot be checked without DNA. TRBV21-1 is classified as a pseudogene. Sequencing was performed on blood T cells: a sorted CD56 or NKG2C T cell subset, CD4+ or CD8+ T cells, or bulk PBMC T cells (not recorded which). This receptor was taken from a man aged 18 to 69 in good health. The CDR3 protein is CASSNHRGTGELFF.